Below, 21 T cell receptor beta chains from the same sample are listed, as sequenced in a study of T cell changes during pregnancy in multiple sclerosis. Clones were read by immunoSEQ multiplex PCR, and TCRdb kept only the in-frame ones, dropping some. The data show about 62,000 clones, approximately 93% seen once. This specimen was CD8+ T cells from peripheral blood mononuclear cells, taken in the second trimester of pregnancy. The receptor set was obtained from a female donor with multiple sclerosis, enrolled in a pregnancy study.

J is TRBJ1-1 and V is TRBV27; D is uncertain. This CDR3 is built from 11 residues. V lost 4 bases, J lost 11 bases, and 11 bases lay in between. Germline-derived CDR1 and CDR2 are MNHEY and SMNVEV (reference sequence). In DNA, the CDR3 is TGTGCCAGCAGTTCGGGTGGTTCTGCTTTCTTT. It codes for CASSSGGSAFF.

V is TRBV19 and J is TRBJ2-1, with TRBD2 identical over 11 bases. V lost 5 bases to trimming and J lost 5 bases; unmatched junction nucleotides: 5. Per germline, CDR1 LNHDA and CDR2 SQIVND (reference sequence). This CDR3 is 15 amino acids long. CDR3 loop: CASSLTSGDNNEQFF. The CDR3, as DNA: TGTGCCAGTAGTTTGACTAGCGGGGATAACAATGAGCAGTTCTTC.

The genes are TRBV2 and TRBJ2-1; 12 bases fit TRBD1. V shed 8 bases, J shed 6 bases, and the junction held 8 bases outside the gene matches. CDR1 and CDR2 (germline): SNHLY, FYNNEI. CDR3 length equals 15 residues. This CDR3 is CASPFWDRGPNEQFF. The CDR3 nucleotides read TGTGCCAGCCCATTCTGGGACAGGGGGCCCAATGAGCAGTTCTTC. The whole variable domain, filled in from reference TRBV2 and TRBJ2-1, reads EPEVTQTPSHQVTQMGQEVILRCVPISNHLYFYWYRQILGQKVEFLVSFYNNEISEKSEIFDDQFSVERPDGSNFTLKIRSTKLEDSAMYFCASPFWDRGPNEQFFGPGTRLTVL.

Notes on this clone: Other DNA sequences in this sample translate to the same CDR3. The chain carries TRBV20-1 and TRBJ1-2; D is possibly TRBD1 (5 bases). CDR1 DFQATT and CDR2 SNEGSKA come from the germline V gene (reference sequence). CDR3 length equals 11 residues. The ends were cut back, 3 bases at V and 8 bases at J, with 10 bases in the middle. The CDR3 sequence: CSARTDRGYTF. DNA of the CDR3: TGCAGTGCTAGGACAGATCGCGGCTACACCTTC.

This chain links TRBV28 with TRBJ1-1, with D perhaps TRBD1 (5 bases). The CDR3 is made up of 16 amino acids. Trimming cost V 3 bases and J 0 bases, with 14 bases left between them. Germline loops: CDR1 MDHEN, CDR2 SYDVKM. The CDR3 reads CASSFTRDGMNTEAFF. The DNA of the CDR3 is TGTGCCAGCAGTTTTACGCGGGACGGAATGAACACTGAAGCTTTCTTT.

The genes are TRBV19 and TRBJ2-7, with a tentative D call TRBD2 (6 bases). Trimming removed 5 bases at V and 10 bases at J, with 18 bases between. The CDR3 runs 13 residues. Germline V gives CDR1 LNHDA, CDR2 SQIVND (reference sequence). CDR3: CASSLSLPSEQYF. For the CDR3, the DNA is TGTGCCAGTAGTCTCTCGCTTCCTAGCGAACAGTACTTC.

The chain joins TRBV19 to TRBJ2-1; perhaps TRBD2 as D (6 bases). In germline, CDR1 is LNHDA, CDR2 SQIVND (reference sequence). V gave up 7 bases and J gave up 2 bases, with 9 bases separating them. CDR3 length equals 13 residues. CDR3 loop: CASNSGPYNEQFF. For the CDR3, the DNA is TGTGCCAGTAATAGCGGACCCTACAATGAGCAGTTCTTC.

V is TRBV2 and J is TRBJ2-5; perhaps TRBD2 as D (5 bases). Germline assignment: CDR1 SNHLY and CDR2 FYNNEI. Trimming took off 4 bases at V and 4 bases at J, with 28 bases between the two ends. The length of the CDR3 is 19 residues. The DNA of the CDR3 is TGTGCCAGCAGTGGTGAGGACGGAGTATCAGAGGGTAGATCAGAGACCCAGTACTTC. It translates to CASSGEDGVSEGRSETQYF.

The gene calls are TRBV27 and TRBJ2-7; D is unresolved. This CDR3 has 13 residues. V was shortened by 3 bases and J by 0 bases, with 6 bases between the two germline ends. Germline CDR1 MNHEY, CDR2 SMNVEV (reference sequence). The DNA of the CDR3 is TGTGCCAGCAGTTTTGGCCCCTCCTACGAGCAGTACTTC. Translated, it gives CASSFGPSYEQYF.

J is TRBJ2-1 and V is TRBV7-9; the match to TRBD1 covers 7 bases. CDR1 and CDR2 from the germline V gene are SEHNR and FQNEAQ (reference sequence). CDR3 length: 18 amino acids. The V gene end was trimmed by 5 bases and the J gene end by 7 bases; junction bases not matched to a gene: 20. This chain's CDR3 is CASSPPFDAGGMGNEQFF. The CDR3 DNA reads as TGTGCCAGCAGCCCCCCTTTTGATGCAGGGGGTATGGGGAATGAGCAGTTCTTC.

This rearrangement joins TRBV27 to TRBJ1-1, with D hard to call. Per the germline V gene, CDR1 is MNHEY and CDR2 is SMNVEV (reference sequence). The CDR3 contains 13 residues. Trimming took off 1 base at V and 1 base at J, with 4 bases between the two ends. For the CDR3, the DNA is TGTGCCAGCAGTTTATGGCAGAACACTGAAGCTTTCTTT. It encodes CASSLWQNTEAFF.

The chain carries TRBV27 and TRBJ2-1, with TRBD1 matching over 9 bases. Germline CDR1 MNHEY, CDR2 SMNVEV (reference sequence). This CDR3 has 14 amino acids. After removal of 2 bases from V and 10 bases from J, the junction contained 6 bases not matched to a gene. The CDR3 here is CASSLGDRVFEQFF. CDR3 DNA: TGTGCCAGCAGTTTAGGGGACAGGGTATTCGAGCAGTTCTTC.

V and J are TRBV11-2 and TRBJ2-3, with TRBD1 matching 11 bases. The CDR3 is 15 amino acids. V shed 3 bases, J shed 6 bases, and the junction held 5 bases outside the gene matches. Germline V gives CDR1 SGHAT, CDR2 FQNNGV. CDR3 nucleotides: TGTGCCAGCAGCTTCCGGGACAGGGGGTCCGATACGCAGTATTTT. This gives the protein CASSFRDRGSDTQYF.

The J gene is TRBJ2-7, the V gene TRBV14; 12 bases line up with TRBD2. The CDR3 is 14 residues long. V gave up 3 bases and J gave up 6 bases; unmatched junction bases: 3. The germline V gene has CDR1 SGHDN and CDR2 FVKESK. The CDR3 bases are TGTGCCAGCAGCCAGACTAGCGGGAGTAGCGAGCAGTACTTC. It yields the protein CASSQTSGSSEQYF.

This chain links TRBV4-3 with TRBJ2-1, with a weak D call TRBD2 (5 bases). This CDR3 is built from 14 residues. CDR1 is LGHNA and CDR2 is YSLEER in the germline V gene. Trimming removed 1 base from V and 9 bases from J, with 13 bases in between. The CDR3 nucleotides read TGCGCCAGCAGCCAAGGGATAGCGTGGGGTGAGCAGTTCTTC. This gives the protein CASSQGIAWGEQFF.

The J gene is TRBJ2-7, the V gene TRBV7-6; D is uncertain. The CDR3 has 11 amino acids. Per germline, CDR1 SGHVS and CDR2 FNYEAQ. The V end was cut by 1 base, the J end by 6 bases, with 4 bases between. CDR3 in DNA: TGTGCCAGCAGCTTAGACGGCGAGCAGTACTTC. It yields the protein CASSLDGEQYF.

The chain links TRBV18 to TRBJ2-7; D is unclear. This CDR3 has 13 amino acids. Germline V CDR1 and CDR2: KGHSH, LQKENI. V was shortened by 2 bases and J by 0 bases, with 5 bases between the two germline ends. CDR3 bases: TGTGCCAGCTCACCAGAGAACTCCTACGAGCAGTACTTC. Translation gives CASSPENSYEQYF.

The rearrangement joins TRBV19 to TRBJ1-5; tentatively, D is TRBD1 (5 bases). The CDR3 totals 12 residues. CDR1 and CDR2 (germline): LNHDA, SQIVND (reference sequence). V dropped 4 bases and J dropped 4 bases, with 5 bases sitting between them. The CDR3, as DNA: TGTGCCAGTAGTACAGGGAATCAGCCCCAGCATTTT. Its protein is CASSTGNQPQHF.

Turning to this clone: Other DNA sequences in this sample translate to the same CDR3. This chain links TRBV27 with TRBJ1-5, with D possibly TRBD1 on 5 matching bases. The V end was cut by 2 bases, the J end by 0 bases, with 5 bases between. This CDR3 is built from 14 residues. CDR1 and CDR2 from the germline V gene are MNHEY and SMNVEV (reference sequence). As DNA, the CDR3 is TGTGCCAGCAGTTTAAGGGGTAGCAATCAGCCCCAGCATTTT. It is translated as CASSLRGSNQPQHF.

The chain carries TRBV29-1 and TRBJ1-1; no clear D gene. The germline V and J ends were trimmed by 5 bases and 6 bases, with 10 bases remaining between them. The CDR3 contains 11 residues. Germline V gene data show CDR1 as SQVTM and CDR2 as ANQGSEA. The CDR3 bases are TGCAGCGTTTCGGTGTTGCCTGAAGCTTTCTTT. Translating gives CSVSVLPEAFF. The complete variable domain, with remaining parts taken from reference TRBV29-1 and TRBJ1-1, reads SAVISQKPSRDICQRGTSLTIQCQVDSQVTMMFWYRQQPGQSLTLIATANQGSEATYESGFVIDKFPISRPNLTFSTLTVSNMSPEDSSIYLCSVSVLPEAFFGQGTRLTVV.

The chain has TRBV7-9 and TRBJ2-1; TRBD2 matches 7 bases. CDR3 length: 17 residues. Germline V gives CDR1 SEHNR, CDR2 FQNEAQ (reference sequence). The trim removed 6 bases at V and 5 bases at J, leaving 16 bases unmatched. The CDR3 here is CASSYTPGLLIHNEQFF. For the CDR3, the DNA is TGTGCCAGCAGTTACACCCCGGGACTACTAATCCACAATGAGCAGTTCTTC.